Presented here are 21 T cell receptor beta chains from one specimen sequenced in a study of neurological immune-mediated disorders. TCRdb processed the 5' RACE reads anew with MiXCR; each CDR3 protein has one entry. Of tens of thousands of distinct CDR3 sequences listed, around 5% are singletons. The sequencing sample was made of PBMCs. The receptors were gathered from a man between 18 and 29 years old with multiple sclerosis.

This clonotype was seen at least ten times. A much larger clone differs by one base, so this may be a read error. The CDR3 bases are TGTGCCAGCAGAGTCTCCTACGAGCAGTACTTC. Its protein is CASRVSYEQYF. This sequence joins TRBV11-2 and TRBJ2-7; unclear D gene. Germline V CDR1 and CDR2: SGHAT, FQNNGV. There are 11 residues in the CDR3. The V gene lost 6 bases and the J gene lost 0 bases, with 3 bases spanning the gap. The full variable domain, completed using reference TRBV11-2 and TRBJ2-7, is EAGVAQSPRYKIIEKRQSVAFWCNPISGHATLYWYQQILGQGPKLLIQFQNNGVVDDSQLPKDRFSAERLKGVDSTLKIQPAKLEDSAVYLCASRVSYEQYFGPGTRLTVT.

In this sample, this clonotype turned up many times. V usage is TRBV20-1 and J usage is TRBJ2-7; no clear D gene. The CDR3 sequence is 15 residues long. Trimming took off 6 bases at V and 5 bases at J, with 23 bases between the two ends. The V gene's germline CDR1 is DFQATT and CDR2 SNEGSKA (reference sequence). The CDR3 loop reads CSAPVAPPQSDEQYF. As DNA, the CDR3 is TGCAGTGCCCCGGTCGCGCCTCCGCAGAGCGACGAGCAGTACTTC.

Concerning this clonotype itself: With a much larger clone just one base away, this may be a read error. This chain joins TRBV29-1 and TRBJ2-2; D uncertain. This CDR3 comprises 13 residues. Trimming left V 6 bases short and J 4 bases short, with 12 bases between. Germline V lookup: CDR1 SQVTM, CDR2 ANQGSEA. The CDR3 DNA follows: TGCAGCGTGCGGTGGGAATCCACCGGGGAGCTGTTTTTT. Translated: CSVRWESTGELFF.

This clonotype was found a few times. A read error may account for a junction end that differs from germline. The genes are TRBV7-2 and TRBJ1-6; 7 nucleotides align to TRBD1. Germline CDR1 is SGHTA and CDR2 is FQGNSA. This CDR3 comprises 17 residues. CDR3 coding DNA: TGTGCCAGCAGCTCATCAAAGTGGGGACAGATTAATTCACCCCTCAACTTT. This sequence encodes CASSSSKWGQINSPLNF.

This clonotype was seen ten or more times. The gene calls are TRBV5-1 and TRBJ1-1, with D tentatively TRBD1 (6 bases). The CDR3 contains 14 residues. V shed 2 bases and J shed 5 bases, with 13 bases lying between them. Germline V gene data show CDR1 as SGHRS and CDR2 as YFSETQ. The CDR3 nucleotides are TGCGCCAGCAGCTTTTCAGGGGAGGGGACTGAAGCTTTCTTT. Its protein is CASSFSGEGTEAFF.

The V and J genes are TRBV10-3 and TRBJ1-3, with TRBD1 as a possible D gene (6 bases). The CDR3 is 13 residues long. Germline V gene lookup returns CDR1 ENHRY and CDR2 SYGVKD. The CDR3, as DNA: TGTGCGTATCGTCCAGGGGAGAGAGACACCATATATTTT. The encoded protein is CAYRPGERDTIYF.

This clonotype was detected only a few times. The gene calls are TRBV5-1 and TRBJ2-1; D is uncertain. The CDR3 runs to 15 residues. Germline V lookup: CDR1 SGHRS, CDR2 YFSETQ. V dropped 1 base and J dropped 6 bases, with 14 bases sitting between them. CDR3 DNA: TGCGCCAGCAGCTTGACAAGAAGTACGTTCAATGAGCAGTTCTTC. Protein sequence: CASSLTRSTFNEQFF.

This clonotype was observed many times. The rearrangement joins TRBV9 to TRBJ2-5; 8 bases fit TRBD2. The CDR3 extends over 15 amino acids. CDR1 and CDR2 from the germline V gene are SGDLS and YYNGEE. The trim removed 4 bases at V and 4 bases at J, leaving 9 bases unmatched. This CDR3 reads CASSYSGEEGETQYF. The CDR3 DNA reads TGTGCCAGCAGCTATAGCGGGGAGGAAGGAGAGACCCAGTACTTC.

This clonotype was seen ten or more times. The chain joins TRBV5-1 to TRBJ1-1; perhaps TRBD1 as D (6 bases). CDR1 is SGHRS, CDR2 YFSETQ, per germline. This CDR3 has 20 amino acids. V was shortened by 0 bases and J by 0 bases, with 24 bases between the two germline ends. The CDR3 coding sequence is TGCGCCAGCAGCTTGGCTGCTTATGGATCGGCAACAGGGTTGAACACTGAAGCTTTCTTT. It is translated as CASSLAAYGSATGLNTEAFF.

This clonotype was detected ten times or more. The rearrangement links TRBV5-6 to TRBJ2-1; 10 positions agree with TRBD2. Trimming took 2 bases from V and 7 from J; bases not matched to a gene: 0. The CDR3 sequence is 13 residues long. Germline CDR1 and CDR2: SGHDT and YYEEEE. The CDR3 is CASSFSGRNEQFF. The DNA for the CDR3 is TGTGCCAGCAGCTTTAGCGGGAGGAATGAGCAGTTCTTC.

This clonotype was picked up a small number of times. A much larger clone lies one base from this, so it may be a read error. V and J are TRBV29-1 and TRBJ2-5; the D is unclear. This CDR3 is built from 13 residues. The ends were cut back, 1 base at V and 1 base at J, with 7 bases in the middle. Looked up from germline, CDR1 is SQVTM and CDR2 is ANQGSEA. The CDR3, as DNA: TGCAGCGTTGAAGGGCAATTCCAAGAGACCCAGTACTTC. Encoded protein: CSVEGQFQETQYF.

In this sample, this clonotype turned up many times. The chain employs TRBV29-1 and TRBJ2-7, with a weak D call TRBD2 (7 bases). The CDR3 extends over 13 amino acids. V was pared by 3 bases and J by 3 bases, with 12 bases between. The V gene's germline CDR1 is SQVTM and CDR2 ANQGSEA. CDR3 nucleotide sequence: TGCAGCGTTGAGGAAGGGGGGGGCTACGAGCAGTACTTC. Protein: CSVEEGGGYEQYF.

Ten or more counts support this clonotype. V is TRBV6-5 and J is TRBJ2-3; 11 bases map to TRBD2. V was pared by 0 bases and J by 2 bases, with 7 bases of the junction left unmatched. Germline-derived CDR1 and CDR2 are MNHEY and SVGAGI. The CDR3 is 18 residues long. CDR3: CASSYSRLAGGHTDTQYF. The CDR3 DNA sequence: TGTGCCAGCAGTTACTCGCGGCTAGCGGGGGGTCACACAGATACGCAGTATTTT.

This clonotype was recorded at least ten times. This rearrangement joins TRBV7-3 to TRBJ2-7; 9 nucleotides match TRBD1. The trim removed 4 bases at V and 7 bases at J, leaving 5 bases unmatched. The CDR3 has 13 residues. Germline CDR1 and CDR2: SGHTA and FQGTGA. The CDR3: CASSSGQGEEQYF. CDR3 nucleotides: TGTGCCAGCAGCTCGGGACAGGGCGAGGAGCAGTACTTC. Looking up the rest from reference TRBV7-3 and TRBJ2-7 gives the full variable domain: GAGVSQTPSNKVTEKGKYVELRCDPISGHTALYWYRQSLGQGPEFLIYFQGTGAADDSGLPNDRFFAVRPEGSVSTLKIQRTERGDSAVYLCASSSGQGEEQYFGPGTRLTVT.

This clonotype was seen ten or more times. The chain employs TRBV20-1 and TRBJ1-2; unclear D gene. This CDR3 has 14 amino acids. CDR1 and CDR2 from the germline V gene are DFQATT and SNEGSKA (reference sequence). V lost 2 bases and J lost 5, with 15 bases in between. CDR3 nucleotide sequence: TGCAGTGCTAGACCTAGCAAGCAGACTTATGGCTACACCTTC. This translates into CSARPSKQTYGYTF.

The sample holds many counts of this clonotype. V gene TRBV20-1 combines with J gene TRBJ2-3; the D is unclear. Germline V gene sequence: CDR1 DFQATT, CDR2 SNEGSKA (reference sequence). The CDR3 is 13 residues long. Trimming stripped 5 bases from V and 0 bases from J, with 9 bases between. CDR3 DNA: TGCAGTGCTGGGGTTAGTAGCACAGATACGCAGTATTTT. It translates to CSAGVSSTDTQYF.

This clonotype has ten or more counts. The chain links TRBV15 to TRBJ2-3, with D unresolved. V was trimmed by 2 bases and J by 0 bases, leaving 6 bases between them. This CDR3 comprises 14 residues. Germline V gene lookup returns CDR1 LNHNV and CDR2 YYDKDF (reference sequence). The CDR3 loop reads CATSRTQSTDTQYF. DNA for the CDR3: TGTGCCACCAGCAGAACCCAGAGCACAGATACGCAGTATTTT.

This clonotype occurred a few times. V usage is TRBV6-2 or TRBV6-3 and J usage is TRBJ1-4; unclear D gene. Trimming stripped 8 bases from V and 8 bases from J, with 12 bases between. CDR1 and CDR2 from the germline V gene are MNHEY and SVGEGT. The CDR3 consists of 12 residues. The CDR3 spells CASARSWEKLFF. The CDR3 DNA reads as TGTGCCAGCGCTCGTAGTTGGGAAAAACTGTTTTTT.

This clonotype was seen many times. The rearrangement joins TRBV25-1 to TRBJ1-2, with D perhaps matching TRBD1 (6 bases). The CDR3 runs 16 residues. Trimming took off 4 bases at V and 4 bases at J, with 19 bases between the two ends. Germline values: CDR1 MGHDK, CDR2 SYGVNS. The chain's CDR3 is CASSGSGRAGAYGYTF. The CDR3 bases are TGTGCCAGCAGTGGATCTGGCAGGGCGGGGGCCTATGGCTACACCTTC.

This clonotype was counted many times. The chain links TRBV11-3 to TRBJ2-3; TRBD1 aligns across 9 bases. Losses at the gene ends were 5 bases for V and 4 bases for J; bases not matched to a gene: 10. The CDR3 extends over 16 amino acids. CDR1 is SGHNT and CDR2 is YENEEA in the germline V gene. CDR3 DNA sequence: TGTGCCAGCAGCGCCGGGGACAGGGTGAGGGCAGATACGCAGTATTTT. It translates to CASSAGDRVRADTQYF.

This clonotype was counted many times. The V gene is TRBV11-2, the J gene TRBJ1-6, with no clear D. V was trimmed by 2 bases and J by 7 bases, leaving 9 bases between them. The CDR3 covers 14 residues. The V gene's germline CDR1 is SGHAT and CDR2 FQNNGV. Written as DNA, the CDR3 is TGTGCCAGCAGCTTAATCCTTGCAAATTCACCCCTCCACTTT. Encoded protein: CASSLILANSPLHF.